These 28 T cell receptor beta chains were sequenced from one sample in a study of response to subunit inactivated influenza vaccine. TCRdb reanalysed the RT-PCR reads using MiXCR and keeps one entry per CDR3 protein. The sample lists hundreds of thousands of distinct CDR3 sequences, 11% seen once, with 9.5% to 12% in the top ten. The data were also submitted as part of a second study, on T cells expressing NK-cell markers. According to that study: What made the TCR beta cDNA was 5'RACE template switching with UMIs.

Sequenced material: PBMCs from blood, taken on the day of vaccination. These TCRs come from a man aged 45-65 years who received an inactivated influenza vaccine.

This clonotype has just one count. This may be a read error, as it is one base from a much larger clone. The conserved final phenylalanine or tryptophan is absent from the CDR3, which likely points to a read error. DNA of the CDR3: TGCAGCGTTGAAGATCCGGCGGCAGGGGGCGTAGATACGCAGTATTAT. Its protein is CSVEDPAAGGVDTQYY. This chain joins TRBV29-1 and TRBJ2-3; TRBD1 aligns across 8 bases. Germline values: CDR1 SQVTM, CDR2 ANQGSEA. There are 16 residues in the CDR3. The ends lost 0 bases at V and 5 bases at J; junction bases unmatched: 10.

This clonotype was picked up many times. This chain connects TRBV29-1 to TRBJ2-5; either TRBD1 or TRBD2 may fit D (5 bases each). The ends were cut back, 5 bases at V and 5 bases at J, with 12 bases in the middle. The germline V gene has CDR1 SQVTM and CDR2 ANQGSEA. This CDR3 has 12 amino acids. The CDR3 DNA is TGCAGCGTTCATCACGGGACGGAGACCCAGTACTTC. Translating gives CSVHHGTETQYF.

This clonotype showed up many times. The V call is TRBV4-1, the J call TRBJ2-7, with 8 positions matching TRBD2. Looked up from germline, CDR1 is MGHRA and CDR2 is YSYEKL. J gave up 0 bases and V 4 bases, and 5 bases lay outside the gene matches. The CDR3 runs 15 residues. The CDR3 nucleotides read TGCGCCAGCAGCCTAAGCGGGGGTCCCTCCTACGAGCAGTACTTC. Residues: CASSLSGGPSYEQYF.

This clonotype is labeled as medium-sized. This chain joins TRBV4-1 and TRBJ2-4; 7 bases map to TRBD1. Trimming removed 1 base from V and 5 bases from J; junction bases left unmatched: 8. Per the germline V gene, CDR1 is MGHRA and CDR2 is YSYEKL. CDR3 length equals 16 residues. CDR3 nucleotide sequence: TGCGCCAGCAGCCAAGGACAGGGCATTCTCCAAAACATTCAGTACTTC. Translated, it gives CASSQGQGILQNIQYF.

The rearrangement uses TRBV5-6 and TRBJ2-2; D not certain. Germline V gives CDR1 SGHDT, CDR2 YYEEEE. The CDR3 extends over 15 amino acids. Trimming removed 1 base at V and 1 base at J, with 8 bases between. Here the CDR3 DNA reads TGTGCCAGCAGCTTGCCAAACCTGAACACCGGGGAGCTGTTTTTT. Translating gives CASSLPNLNTGELFF.

This chain uses TRBV5-1 with TRBJ2-3; no reliable D call. Germline CDR1 SGHRS, CDR2 YFSETQ. Trimming took 3 bases from V and 1 from J, leaving 9 bases between them. The CDR3 consists of 14 residues. The CDR3 is CASSSSPGTDTQYF. DNA for the CDR3: TGCGCCAGCAGCTCCTCGCCGGGCACAGATACGCAGTATTTT.

This clonotype was detected many times. This chain uses TRBV7-2 with TRBJ2-1, with TRBD2 matching 10 bases. The germline CDR1 and CDR2 sequences are SGHTA and FQGNSA. J gave up 6 bases and V 8 bases, and 7 bases lay outside the gene matches. The CDR3 has 14 amino acids. CDR3 coding DNA: TGTGCCAGCGTGTCTAGCGGGGGAGTCAATGAGCAGTTCTTC. Translation: CASVSSGGVNEQFF. Looking up the rest from reference TRBV7-2 and TRBJ2-1 gives the full variable domain: GAGVSQSPSNKVTEKGKDVELRCDPISGHTALYWYRQSLGQGLEFLIYFQGNSAPDKSGLPSDRFSAERTGGSVSTLTIQRTQQEDSAVYLCASVSSGGVNEQFFGPGTRLTVL.

This clonotype was detected only a few times. The chain has TRBV11-3 and TRBJ2-1; perhaps D is TRBD1 or TRBD2 (5 bases each). CDR1 and CDR2 (germline): SGHNT, YENEEA. The CDR3 has 14 amino acids. Trimming cost V 5 bases and J 4 bases, with 12 bases left between them. CDR3 amino acids: CASSPGRMYNEQFF. CDR3 in DNA: TGTGCCAGCAGCCCGGGACGGATGTACAATGAGCAGTTCTTC. The whole variable domain, remainder taken from reference TRBV11-3 and TRBJ2-1, is EAGVVQSPRYKIIEKKQPVAFWCNPISGHNTLYWYLQNLGQGPELLIRYENEEAVDDSQLPKDRFSAERLKGVDSTLKIQPAELGDSAVYLCASSPGRMYNEQFFGPGTRLTVL.

This clonotype came up a few times. The chain employs TRBV2 and TRBJ2-1; 15 bases agree with TRBD2. Germline V gene sequence: CDR1 SNHLY, CDR2 FYNNEI. The length of the CDR3 is 15 residues. V shed 7 bases, J shed 4 bases, and the junction held 2 bases outside the gene matches. In DNA form, the CDR3 reads TGTGCCAGCAAAGGACTAGCGGGAGGGTACAATGAGCAGTTCTTC. It encodes CASKGLAGGYNEQFF.

This clonotype was counted at least ten times. The rearrangement joins TRBV15 to TRBJ2-1; TRBD1 or TRBD2 may be the D gene (5 bases each). Germline CDR1 LNHNV, CDR2 YYDKDF (reference sequence). The CDR3 is 13 amino acids. V was clipped by 3 bases and J by 9 bases, with 12 bases between them. This CDR3 reads CATSRDPGGEQFF. In DNA form, the CDR3 reads TGTGCCACCAGCAGGGATCCTGGGGGTGAGCAGTTCTTC.

The gene calls are TRBV7-6 and TRBJ2-3, with TRBD1 matching over 7 bases. The CDR3 is made up of 17 amino acids. The J segment lost 2 bases and the V segment lost 4 bases, leaving 12 bases of the junction unmatched. In germline, CDR1 is SGHVS, CDR2 FNYEAQ. The CDR3 here is CASSSLPPTGYTDTQYF. CDR3 DNA: TGTGCCAGCAGCTCACTACCCCCGACAGGGTACACAGATACGCAGTATTTT.

V usage is TRBV28 and J usage is TRBJ2-2; D remains unclear. The CDR3 sequence is 12 residues long. V lost 4 bases, J lost 6 bases, and 6 bases lay in between. Per germline, CDR1 MDHEN and CDR2 SYDVKM. CDR3 DNA: TGTGCCAGCAGTTGGGCCCCCGGGGAGCTGTTTTTT. Its protein product is CASSWAPGELFF.

This chain links TRBV12-3 or TRBV12-4 with TRBJ1-6; D not certain. The CDR3 has 15 residues. Trimming removed 7 bases at V and 10 bases at J, with 20 bases between. The CDR3, as DNA: TGTGCCAGCACCGCGATTCTAGGTCCCGGGTCACCCCTCCACTTT. It is translated as CASTAILGPGSPLHF.

This clonotype has a handful of counts. J is TRBJ2-3 and V is TRBV4-2, with TRBD1 matching 11 bases. V shed 6 bases, J shed 1 base, and the junction held 6 bases outside the gene matches. The germline CDR1 and CDR2 sequences are LGHNA and YNFKEQ. This CDR3 has 16 amino acids. This CDR3 reads CASRYGQGAGTDTQYF. In DNA form, the CDR3 reads TGTGCCAGCAGGTACGGACAGGGGGCTGGCACAGATACGCAGTATTTT.

This clonotype was recorded at least ten times. The J gene is TRBJ2-1, the V gene TRBV3-1, with D unresolved. The V gene lost 1 base and the J gene lost 5 bases, with 3 bases spanning the gap. From germline, CDR1 is LGHDT and CDR2 YNNKEL (reference sequence). This CDR3 region has 12 residues. CDR3 protein: CASSQANNEQFF. The CDR3 nucleotides are TGTGCCAGCAGCCAAGCAAACAATGAGCAGTTCTTC.

The chain employs TRBV7-6 and TRBJ2-2, with D possibly TRBD1 on 6 matching bases. Germline CDR1 and CDR2: SGHVS and FNYEAQ. Trimming cost V 1 base and J 5 bases, with 11 bases left between them. This CDR3 has 15 amino acids. Here the CDR3 reads CASSLGDIKTGELFF. In nucleotides, the CDR3 is TGTGCCAGCAGCTTAGGGGACATCAAGACCGGGGAGCTGTTTTTT.

The genes are TRBV6-5 and TRBJ2-7; 7 bases align to TRBD1. CDR3 length equals 15 residues. Trimming removed 0 bases from V and 1 base from J; junction bases left unmatched: 3. Germline V lookup: CDR1 MNHEY, CDR2 SVGAGI. The chain's CDR3 is CASSYSKQGSYEQYF. CDR3 coding DNA: TGTGCCAGCAGTTACTCGAAACAGGGGTCCTACGAGCAGTACTTC.

This clonotype was seen many times. V is TRBV20-1 and J is TRBJ2-1; possibly TRBD1 for D (6 bases). This CDR3 region has 14 residues. The germline V gene encodes CDR1 DFQATT and CDR2 SNEGSKA (reference sequence). Trimming stripped 4 bases from V and 3 bases from J, with 13 bases between. CDR3 bases: TGCAGTGCTAACCGGGACACTTTCTACAATGAGCAGTTCTTC. Its translation is CSANRDTFYNEQFF.

The gene calls are TRBV6-5 and TRBJ2-7; D remains unclear. This CDR3 has 16 residues. V was pared by 0 bases and J by 2 bases, with 14 bases between. The germline V gene has CDR1 MNHEY and CDR2 SVGAGI. CDR3 nucleotides: TGTGCCAGCAGTTACTCACAACCTGGGCAGCCCTACGAGCAGTACTTC. This sequence encodes CASSYSQPGQPYEQYF.

V usage is TRBV12-3 or TRBV12-4 and J usage is TRBJ2-7, with 7 positions matching TRBD1. The CDR3 is 15 amino acids. V lost 2 bases to trimming and J lost 1 base; unmatched junction nucleotides: 5. The CDR3 DNA reads TGTGCCAGCAGTTTATCTCGGGACAGTTCCTACGAGCAGTACTTC. Its protein product is CASSLSRDSSYEQYF.

Comment on this clonotype: One end of the junction does not line up with germline, which may come from a read error. The chain has TRBV30 and TRBJ2-6; D gene ambiguous. This CDR3 contains 15 residues. Per the germline V gene, CDR1 is GTSNPN and CDR2 is SVGIG (reference sequence). The DNA for the CDR3 is TGTGCCTGGGGTGTACTTGGTAGTGGGGCCAACGTCCTGACTTTC. Residues: CAWGVLGSGANVLTF.

This clonotype was detected only a few times. The V and J genes are TRBV10-3 and TRBJ2-7, with TRBD1 identical over 9 bases. Germline values: CDR1 ENHRY, CDR2 SYGVKD. The junction had 6 bases not matched to a gene; V was cut back by 8 bases and J by 1 base. The CDR3 has 14 residues. The CDR3 nucleotides read TGTGCCATCTGTTTCGACAGGGGGTCCTACGAGCAGTACTTC. This encodes CAICFDRGSYEQYF.

The CDR3 here is CASSFNSGSGTDTQYF. CDR3 in DNA: TGTGCCAGCAGTTTCAATAGCGGAAGTGGCACAGATACGCAGTATTTT. V usage is TRBV6-2 or TRBV6-3 and J usage is TRBJ2-3, with TRBD2 as a possible D gene (6 bases). Germline CDR1 and CDR2: MNHEY and SVGEGT. V lost 4 bases and J 1 base, leaving 15 bases between the germline ends. The CDR3 covers 16 residues.

The rearrangement uses TRBV6-1 and TRBJ2-1; 8 nucleotides match TRBD1. Losses at the gene ends were 6 bases for V and 5 bases for J; bases not matched to a gene: 6. The CDR3 spans 14 residues. Germline V gene sequence: CDR1 MNHNS, CDR2 SASEGT. The CDR3 bases are TGTGCCAGCAGCGGGGACAGGAGAGACAATGAGCAGTTCTTC. Its translation: CASSGDRRDNEQFF.

This clonotype was counted between two and nine times. The J gene is TRBJ2-7, the V gene TRBV7-9; D is perhaps TRBD1 (5 bases). Germline CDR1 and CDR2: SEHNR and FQNEAQ (reference sequence). The CDR3 extends over 14 amino acids. Trimming removed 0 bases from V and 3 bases from J, with 9 bases in between. The CDR3 region is CASSLAGVVYEQYF. Here the CDR3 DNA reads TGTGCCAGCAGCTTAGCAGGGGTTGTCTACGAGCAGTACTTC.

This clonotype has more than one count but fewer than ten. The rearrangement links TRBV6-2 or TRBV6-3 to TRBJ2-1; D call uncertain. The length of the CDR3 is 15 residues. V lost 2 bases and J lost 4, with 12 bases in between. Germline V gene lookup returns CDR1 MNHEY and CDR2 SVGEGT. The CDR3 sequence is CASSYPSGTYNEQFF. DNA for the CDR3: TGTGCCAGCAGTTACCCCTCCGGAACGTACAATGAGCAGTTCTTC.

With respect to this clonotype: This may be a read error: a much more frequent sequence differs by one nucleotide. The missing conserved phenylalanine or tryptophan at the end of this CDR3 makes a read error likely. J is TRBJ2-7 and V is TRBV5-1, with D possibly matching TRBD2 (6 bases). The CDR3 sequence is 13 residues long. Germline V gene lookup returns CDR1 SGHRS and CDR2 YFSETQ. V gave up 4 bases and J gave up 6 bases, with 14 bases separating them. The CDR3 nucleotides are TGCGCCAGCAGCCCCGGCACTAGCACCGAGCAGTACTCC. Translation: CASSPGTSTEQYS.

The chain recombines TRBV11-1 with TRBJ2-3, with 7 nucleotides matching TRBD1. The CDR3 sequence is 19 residues long. Germline values: CDR1 SGHAT, CDR2 FQDESV (reference sequence). J gave up 2 bases and V 4 bases, and 18 bases lay outside the gene matches. The CDR3 here is CASSSRPGGSGPLTDTQYF. The DNA for the CDR3 is TGTGCCAGCAGCTCCAGGCCAGGGGGATCCGGCCCCCTCACAGATACGCAGTATTTT.